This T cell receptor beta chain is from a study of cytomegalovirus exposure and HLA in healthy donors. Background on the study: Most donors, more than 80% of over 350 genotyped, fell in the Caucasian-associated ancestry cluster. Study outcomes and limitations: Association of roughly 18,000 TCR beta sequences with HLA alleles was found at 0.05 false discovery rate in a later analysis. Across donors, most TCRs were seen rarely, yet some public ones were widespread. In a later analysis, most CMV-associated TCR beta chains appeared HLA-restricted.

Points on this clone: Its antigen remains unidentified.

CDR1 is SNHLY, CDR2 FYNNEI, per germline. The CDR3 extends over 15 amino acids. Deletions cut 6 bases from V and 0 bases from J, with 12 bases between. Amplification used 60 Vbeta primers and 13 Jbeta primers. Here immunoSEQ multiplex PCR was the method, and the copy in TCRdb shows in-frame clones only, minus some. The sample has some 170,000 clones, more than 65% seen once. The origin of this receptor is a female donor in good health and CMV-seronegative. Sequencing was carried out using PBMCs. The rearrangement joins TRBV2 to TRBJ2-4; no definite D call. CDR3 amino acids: CASSEIPLAKNIQYF. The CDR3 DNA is TGTGCCAGCAGCGAAATCCCCCTAGCCAAAAACATTCAGTACTTC.